The T cell receptor beta chain under discussion was sequenced for a study of blood T cell repertoires in COVID-19. Study at large: The United States, Italy and Spain were the sources of the acute and convalescent COVID-19 samples. In each case, the material was cDNA or gDNA derived from T cells, B-cell-depleted T cells, or PBMCs.

The length of the CDR3 is 15 residues. Trimming pared 1 base from V and 7 bases from J, leaving 11 bases between. Germline assignment: CDR1 SEHNR and CDR2 FQNEAQ (reference sequence). In the original analysis: Amplified reference gene primers provided the basis for estimating nucleated cell counts. Sequenced by immunoSEQ multiplex PCR; TCRdb stores in-frame clones only, minus some. The V and J calls and the clone size are those of that table, but D and trimming were determined from the DNA. The sample lists over 10,000 clones, under 80% seen once, with under 35% in the top ten. Specimen: peripheral blood. This clonotype was obtained from a human donor in a cohort sampled during active COVID-19. The rearrangement uses TRBV7-9 and TRBJ1-6; TRBD1 might be the D (5 bases). For the CDR3, the DNA is TGTGCCAGCAGCTTAGGGCAGGGTGAGAATTCACCCCTCCACTTT. This encodes CASSLGQGENSPLHF.